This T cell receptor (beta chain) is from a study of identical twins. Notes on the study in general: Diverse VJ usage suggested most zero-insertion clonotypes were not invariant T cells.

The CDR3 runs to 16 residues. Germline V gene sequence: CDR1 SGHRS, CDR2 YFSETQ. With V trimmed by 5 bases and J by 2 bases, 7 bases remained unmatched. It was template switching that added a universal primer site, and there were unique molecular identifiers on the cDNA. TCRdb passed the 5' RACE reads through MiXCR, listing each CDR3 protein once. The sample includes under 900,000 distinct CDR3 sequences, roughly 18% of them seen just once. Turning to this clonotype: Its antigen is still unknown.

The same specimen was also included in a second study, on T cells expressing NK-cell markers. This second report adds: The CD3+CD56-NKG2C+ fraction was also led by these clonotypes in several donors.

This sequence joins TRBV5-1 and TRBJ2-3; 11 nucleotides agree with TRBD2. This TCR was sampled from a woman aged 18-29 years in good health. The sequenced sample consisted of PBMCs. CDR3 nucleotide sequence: TGCGCCAGCAGACCTCCTAGCGGGGGGAACACAGATACGCAGTATTTT. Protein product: CASRPPSGGNTDTQYF.